This T cell receptor (beta chain) was sequenced during a study of OX40 agonist ivuxolimab in advanced cancers. The CDR3 runs to 15 residues. Germline values: CDR1 MNHEY, CDR2 SVGAGI. Unmatched junction bases numbered 4, after V lost 0 bases and J lost 2 bases. The protocol was immunoSEQ multiplex PCR, while the TCRdb copy is restricted to in-frame clones and leaves out a portion. Of about 51,000 clones listed, around nine tenths are singletons. The V and J genes are TRBV6-5 and TRBJ2-7; 7 bases align to TRBD1. This TCR was recovered from an adult with an advanced solid tumor such as melanoma, head and neck, liver or kidney cancer. This specimen was CD4+ or CD8+ T cells sorted from blood, taken in a trial of the OX40 agonist ivuxolimab. The CDR3 nucleotides read TGTGCCAGCAGTTACTCGTCGCAGGGGGCCTACGAGCAGTACTTC. This codes for CASSYSSQGAYEQYF.